Sequencing of this T cell receptor beta chain was carried out in a study of blood T cell repertoires in COVID-19. Deletions cut 0 bases from V and 4 bases from J, with 7 bases between. The CDR3 totals 14 residues. Germline assignment: CDR1 SGDLS and CDR2 YYNGEE. About this clone itself: At the DNA level, this CDR3 is encoded by other sequences in the same sample as well.

Per the authors' pipeline: Counts of nucleated cells, estimated from reference gene primer amplification, were obtained. Here immunoSEQ multiplex PCR was the method, and the copy in TCRdb shows in-frame clones only, minus some. Clone size and the V and J calls come from that table; the DNA yielded D and trimming. Of about 100,000 clones detected, approximately 80% appear once; the ten largest clones hold roughly 29%. Material: peripheral blood. The TCR comes from an older man with active or convalescent COVID-19. The J gene is TRBJ1-4, the V gene TRBV9, with TRBD1 as a possible D gene (6 bases). This CDR3 reads CASSVGQVNEKLFF. The CDR3 DNA sequence: TGTGCCAGCAGCGTAGGACAGGTTAATGAAAAACTGTTTTTT.